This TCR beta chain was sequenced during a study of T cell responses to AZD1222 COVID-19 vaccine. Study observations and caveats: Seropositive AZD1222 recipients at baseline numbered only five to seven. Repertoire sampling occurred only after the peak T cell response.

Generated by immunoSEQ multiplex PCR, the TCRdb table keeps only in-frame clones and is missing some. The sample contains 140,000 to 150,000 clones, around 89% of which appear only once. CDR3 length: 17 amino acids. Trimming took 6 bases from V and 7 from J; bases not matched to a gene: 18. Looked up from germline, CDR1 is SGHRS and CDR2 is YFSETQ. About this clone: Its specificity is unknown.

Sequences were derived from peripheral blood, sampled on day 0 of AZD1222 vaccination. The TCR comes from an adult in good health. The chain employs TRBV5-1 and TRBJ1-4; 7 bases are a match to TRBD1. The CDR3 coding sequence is TGCGCCAGCACTACCGGGGGAGGGGGCGCAGGGGCTGAAAAACTGTTTTTT. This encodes CASTTGGGGAGAEKLFF.